These 19 T cell receptor beta chains share one sample of origin, sequenced in a study of spatial heterogeneity in lung cancer. The study's findings and limits: Tumoral mutation counts were tracked by counts of expanded intratumoral alpha and beta TCRs.

Documented time point: sample taken at primary tumor resection. Antigen specificity for these receptors is unknown. TCRdb independently ran MiXCR on the 5' RACE reads; one entry per CDR3 protein. In the table there are approximately 3,000 distinct CDR3 sequences, about an eighth of which are singletons. The sequences come from lung tumor tissue, collected at surgery. The receptors were sampled from a male donor with early-stage non-small cell lung cancer.

This clonotype rates as medium-sized. The chain joins TRBV7-3 to TRBJ2-3, with 10 bases aligning to TRBD2. Per the germline V gene, CDR1 is SGHTA and CDR2 is FQGTGA. Germline trimming cut 5 bases from V and 0 bases from J; bases unmatched to any gene: 2. CDR3 length: 15 residues. The CDR3, as DNA: TGTGCCAGCAGCCGACTAGCGGGTAGCACAGATACGCAGTATTTT. It is translated as CASSRLAGSTDTQYF.

Sample share makes this clonotype medium-sized. This rearrangement joins TRBV5-4 to TRBJ1-3, with 7 bases identical to TRBD1. The CDR3 totals 15 residues. With V trimmed by 0 bases and J by 0 bases, 0 bases remained unmatched. Germline V gene sequence: CDR1 SGHNT, CDR2 YYREEE (reference sequence). The CDR3 nucleotides are TGTGCCAGCAGCTTGGGGACAGGCTCTGGAAACACCATATATTTT. Its protein product is CASSLGTGSGNTIYF.

Judged by abundance, this clonotype is medium-sized. The chain joins TRBV7-9 to TRBJ1-1; the D gene is possibly TRBD1 (5 bases). The CDR3 extends over 16 amino acids. CDR1 SEHNR and CDR2 FQNEAQ come from the germline V gene (reference sequence). V gave up 5 bases and J gave up 1 base, with 17 bases separating them. CDR3 nucleotides: TGTGCCAGCAGCCCCCACAGAGGGGCAGGGAACACTGAAGCTTTCTTT. Protein sequence: CASSPHRGAGNTEAFF.

By proportion, this clonotype is medium-sized. The CDR3 here is CASAQARGGIETQYF. The CDR3, as DNA: TGCGCCAGCGCCCAAGCGAGGGGAGGAATTGAGACCCAGTACTTC. The rearrangement uses TRBV5-1 and TRBJ2-5, with a possible D match to TRBD2 (6 bases). The CDR3 totals 15 residues. With 7 bases removed from V and 5 bases from J, the gap between germline ends came to 21 bases. Germline values: CDR1 SGHRS, CDR2 YFSETQ.

The sample holds many counts of this clonotype. The V and J genes are TRBV2 and TRBJ2-1, with a possible D match to TRBD1 (6 bases). V lost 5 bases, J lost 0 bases, and 14 bases lay in between. This CDR3 region has 16 residues. CDR1 and CDR2 (germline): SNHLY, FYNNEI. CDR3 residues: CASSRETGHSYNEQFF. The CDR3 nucleotides are TGTGCCAGCAGTCGGGAAACAGGGCACTCCTACAATGAGCAGTTCTTC.

This clonotype ranks as medium-sized. V gene TRBV12-3 or TRBV12-4 combines with J gene TRBJ1-4; no clear D. V was clipped by 6 bases and J by 7 bases, with 9 bases between them. CDR3 size: 12 residues. The chain's CDR3 is CASSYPGEKLFF. In DNA, the CDR3 is TGTGCCAGCAGCTACCCTGGTGAAAAACTGTTTTTT.

The chain recombines TRBV12-3 or TRBV12-4 with TRBJ2-5, with 7 bases lining up with TRBD2. The CDR3 sequence is 17 residues long. The V segment lost 5 bases and the J segment 5 bases; nucleotides outside the gene matches: 17. CDR3 DNA sequence: TGTGCCAGCAGTCCCACCTGGGAAGCGGGAATTTGGGAGACCCAGTACTTC. Encoded protein: CASSPTWEAGIWETQYF.

V gene TRBV12-3 or TRBV12-4 combines with J gene TRBJ2-3; 8 bases align to TRBD1. CDR3 length: 15 residues. The V and J ends lost 6 bases and 12 bases, in that order; junction bases with no gene match: 17. The CDR3 sequence: CASSRRTGRWAGQYF. CDR3 in DNA: TGTGCCAGCAGCCGAAGGACAGGGAGGTGGGCAGGCCAGTATTTT.

This clonotype is classed as medium-sized. This chain uses TRBV9 with TRBJ2-3; D uncertain. Germline V gene lookup returns CDR1 SGDLS and CDR2 YYNGEE. V lost 0 bases to trimming and J lost 5 bases, with 4 bases between them. The CDR3 runs to 12 residues. The CDR3 region is CASSVELDTQYF. CDR3 nucleotides: TGTGCCAGCAGCGTAGAGCTAGATACGCAGTATTTT.

By share, this clonotype ranks as medium-sized. The V gene is TRBV27, the J gene TRBJ1-5; tentatively, D is TRBD1 (6 bases). V lost 6 bases, J lost 0 bases, and 18 bases lay in between. CDR1 and CDR2 (germline): MNHEY, SMNVEV (reference sequence). This CDR3 spans 17 amino acids. DNA for the CDR3: TGTGCCAGCAGCACCCGGGACACGGCTTATAGCAATCAGCCCCAGCATTTT. This sequence encodes CASSTRDTAYSNQPQHF.

This clonotype came up a few times. This sequence joins TRBV7-8 and TRBJ2-6; D possibly corresponds to TRBD1 (5 bases). V gave up 5 bases and J gave up 0 bases, with 29 bases separating them. The CDR3 spans 22 residues. Germline V gene sequence: CDR1 SGHVS, CDR2 FQNEAQ. This CDR3 is CASSQVMLGRNGIGSGANVLTF. The CDR3 bases are TGTGCCAGCAGCCAGGTCATGCTGGGGCGAAATGGGATCGGCTCTGGGGCCAACGTCCTGACTTTC.

The sample holds many counts of this clonotype. V is TRBV28 and J is TRBJ2-3; D perhaps matches TRBD1 (6 bases). Germline CDR1 MDHEN, CDR2 SYDVKM. The CDR3 covers 14 residues. Between the trimmed V and J ends, which lost 5 bases and 5 bases, there was a span of 14 bases. The CDR3 DNA is TGTGCCAGCAGTCACAGGGTGGCTTTAGATACGCAGTATTTT. Translating it yields CASSHRVALDTQYF.

V gene TRBV7-7 combines with J gene TRBJ2-5; a possible D gene is TRBD2 (6 bases). Deletions cut 5 bases from V and 7 bases from J, with 14 bases between. Germline V lookup: CDR1 SSHAT, CDR2 FNYEAQ (reference sequence). This CDR3 has 13 amino acids. CDR3 nucleotide sequence: TGTGCCAGCAGCCCCGGAGGGTTCGTGACCCAGTACTTC. It translates to CASSPGGFVTQYF.

This clonotype was seen only a few times. This sequence joins TRBV6-2 or TRBV6-3 and TRBJ2-3, with unresolved D. The V gene's germline CDR1 is MNHEY and CDR2 SVGEGT. Trimming removed 5 bases from V and 2 bases from J, with 8 bases in between. This CDR3 spans 13 amino acids. CDR3 sequence: CASSRDSTDTQYF. In DNA form, the CDR3 reads TGTGCCAGCAGTAGAGACTCCACAGATACGCAGTATTTT.

By share, this clonotype counts as medium-sized (0.01 to 0.1%). The genes are TRBV18 and TRBJ2-7, with a possible D match to TRBD1 (5 bases). The CDR3 covers 15 residues. Germline V lookup: CDR1 KGHSH, CDR2 LQKENI. Trimming shortened V by 0 bases and J by 3 bases, and 12 bases separated the two germline ends. CDR3 protein: CASSPPFTGYYEQYF. In DNA, the CDR3 is TGTGCCAGCTCACCACCTTTTACAGGTTACTACGAGCAGTACTTC.

This clonotype counts as medium-sized. The genes are TRBV6-5 and TRBJ2-4, with TRBD2 matching 7 bases. Per germline, CDR1 MNHEY and CDR2 SVGAGI. CDR3 size: 16 residues. V lost 2 bases and J lost 1; bases outside the gene matches: 5. The CDR3 DNA reads as TGTGCCAGCAGTTACGGTTTGGGGGGGGCCAAAAACATTCAGTACTTC. It specifies CASSYGLGGAKNIQYF.

Within the sample, this clonotype is medium-sized. V is TRBV7-2 and J is TRBJ2-3; 12 bases line up with TRBD2. J was trimmed by 6 bases and V by 4 bases; bases with no gene match: 5. Germline V CDR1 and CDR2: SGHTA, FQGNSA. This CDR3 is 15 amino acids long. CDR3 sequence: CASSSLAGGRDTQYF. The CDR3 DNA sequence: TGTGCCAGCAGCTCGCTAGCGGGGGGGAGGGATACGCAGTATTTT.

This clonotype is judged medium-sized. V gene TRBV27 combines with J gene TRBJ2-1; TRBD2 might be the D (5 bases). CDR1 MNHEY and CDR2 SMNVEV come from the germline V gene (reference sequence). This CDR3 region has 15 residues. V lost 2 bases, J lost 5 bases, and 13 bases lay in between. CDR3 coding DNA: TGTGCCAGCAGTTTAGTACTAGACGGAGACAATGAGCAGTTCTTC. Translating it yields CASSLVLDGDNEQFF.

V gene TRBV27 combines with J gene TRBJ2-7; TRBD2 agrees at 8 bases. J was trimmed by 6 bases and V by 6 bases; bases with no gene match: 13. This CDR3 contains 15 residues. Germline V gene lookup returns CDR1 MNHEY and CDR2 SMNVEV (reference sequence). The DNA of the CDR3 is TGTGCCAGCAGGCTTTTTCCGGGACTAGTTGCCGAGCAGTACTTC. Its translation: CASRLFPGLVAEQYF.